The clone carrying this T cell receptor (beta chain) has only a few counts. Its specificity is unknown. Busulfan-fludarabine conditioning, marrow transplant, and cyclophosphamide on days +3 and +4 were administered. This entry is derived from a study of T cells after posttransplantation cyclophosphamide. Using immunoSEQ multiplex PCR, the repertoire was profiled, and TCRdb retains in-frame clones only, with some absent. The table includes some 5,900 clones, 1.5% to 2% detected once. Points from the study as a whole: Recipient CMV seropositivity and CMV reactivation strongly tracked TRB clonality.

This CDR3 is built from 16 residues. V gave up 5 bases and J gave up 7 bases, with 21 bases separating them. Germline lookup yields CDR1 SGHAT and CDR2 FQNNGV. The clonotype was recovered from a male patient in his thirties who received an allogeneic stem cell transplant from a related donor, was CMV-positive, and had no GVHD. Some T cells may have originated in the graft donor. Here the sequenced sample was PBMCs, taken approximately 35 weeks after a stem cell transplant with posttransplant cyclophosphamide. V usage is TRBV11-2 and J usage is TRBJ2-1, with D possibly TRBD1 on 7 matching bases. The CDR3 DNA reads TGTGCCAGCAGCCCAGGGGGGCGGGGCTGGGGGAATGAGCAGTTCTTC. Translating it yields CASSPGGRGWGNEQFF.